One sample yielded the 16 T cell receptor beta chains listed below, sequenced in a study of Graves' ophthalmopathy and Graves' hyperthyroidism. RNA transcripts provided the template for amplifying TCR beta CDR3 regions. HTBI-primed first-round RT-PCR preceded second-round multiplex PCR. TCRdb analysed the multiplex PCR reads with MiXCR anew, one entry per CDR3 protein. Among 600,000 to 700,000 distinct CDR3 sequences, roughly 41% were seen once, and the ten largest hold 3.3%. The material sequenced was peripheral blood. The receptors originated from an adult man with Graves' ophthalmopathy.

The rearrangement joins TRBV25-1 to TRBJ1-5, with 7 bases identical to TRBD1. There are 18 residues in the CDR3. Germline V CDR1 and CDR2: MGHDK, SYGVNS. Trimming removed 6 bases from V and 4 bases from J; junction bases left unmatched: 18. In nucleotides, the CDR3 is TGTGCCAGCAGCTTATTCGCGGACAGGTTCGGGGGAAATCAGCCCCAGCATTTT. Protein: CASSLFADRFGGNQPQHF.

As for this clonotype: A much larger clone sits a single nucleotide away, making a read error possible. No conserved phenylalanine or tryptophan ends this CDR3, so it is likely a read error. The V gene is TRBV2, the J gene TRBJ2-7, with D possibly being TRBD2 (6 bases). The germline CDR1 and CDR2 sequences are SNHLY and FYNNEI. This CDR3 comprises 15 residues. Trimming left V 7 bases short and J 0 bases short, with 16 bases between. The DNA for the CDR3 is TGTGCCAGCATCGGGAGCATACACAACTCCTACGAGCAGTACTCC. Protein sequence: CASIGSIHNSYEQYS.

As for this clonotype: A read error may be the cause here, since a much bigger clone is one base away. The chain carries TRBV7-2 and TRBJ1-2; D is perhaps TRBD1 (5 bases). The CDR3 length is 14 residues. CDR1 SGHTA and CDR2 FQGNSA come from the germline V gene. DNA for the CDR3: TGTGCCGGCAGCCTAAAGGGGACCCTCTATGGCTACACCTTC. The encoded protein is CAGSLKGTLYGYTF. Looking up the rest from reference TRBV7-2 and TRBJ1-2 gives the full variable domain: GAGVSQSPSNKVTEKGKDVELRCDPISGHTALYWYRQSLGQGLEFLIYFQGNSAPDKSGLPSDRFSAERTGGSVSTLTIQRTQQEDSAVYLCAGSLKGTLYGYTFGSGTRLTVV.

This clonotype has at least ten counts. The chain is built from TRBV5-4 and TRBJ1-4; possible D gene TRBD1, 6 bases. The CDR3 spans 15 residues. V was trimmed by 5 bases and J by 3 bases, leaving 14 bases between them. Germline CDR1 is SGHNT and CDR2 is YYREEE (reference sequence). The CDR3 bases are TGTGCCAGCAGTGAGGGGGGGGCAGCTAATGAAAAACTGTTTTTT. It is translated as CASSEGGAANEKLFF.

The sample holds one count of this clonotype. This chain joins TRBV7-9 and TRBJ1-2, with D unclear. The germline gives CDR1 SEHNR, CDR2 FQNEAQ (reference sequence). V gave up 5 bases and J gave up 0 bases, with 16 bases separating them. The CDR3 is 16 amino acids. The CDR3 sequence: CASSQEFGSSNYGYTF. In nucleotides, the CDR3 is TGTGCCAGCAGCCAAGAATTTGGGAGTTCTAACTATGGCTACACCTTC.

At least ten counts were recorded for this clonotype. V usage is TRBV19 and J usage is TRBJ1-2; 9 nucleotides agree with TRBD1. With V trimmed by 0 bases and J by 6 bases, 2 bases remained unmatched. This CDR3 is 14 amino acids long. Germline-derived CDR1 and CDR2 are LNHDA and SQIVND (reference sequence). CDR3 in amino acids: CASSIDRTGDGYTF. The DNA for the CDR3 is TGTGCCAGTAGTATAGATCGGACAGGGGATGGCTACACCTTC.

The V call is TRBV12-3 or TRBV12-4, the J call TRBJ2-7; 7 bases are shared with TRBD1. There are 15 residues in the CDR3. V lost 5 bases to trimming and J lost 3 bases; unmatched junction nucleotides: 10. The CDR3 loop reads CASSIRQGLIYEQYF. CDR3 bases: TGTGCCAGCAGTATCCGACAGGGTCTCATCTACGAGCAGTACTTC.

This clonotype came up many times. V and J are TRBV19 and TRBJ2-7; TRBD1 aligns across 9 bases. Germline CDR1 and CDR2: LNHDA and SQIVND (reference sequence). The CDR3 has 14 residues. V lost 7 bases to trimming and J lost 5 bases; unmatched junction nucleotides: 9. CDR3 region: CASTAGTGNNEQYF. In DNA, the CDR3 is TGTGCCAGTACCGCCGGGACAGGGAACAACGAGCAGTACTTC.

The chain combines TRBV10-2 with TRBJ1-2; D not resolved. The CDR3 covers 14 residues. Trimming stripped 0 bases from V and 6 bases from J, with 11 bases between. Germline CDR1 reads WSHSY; CDR2 reads SAAADI. CDR3 in amino acids: CASSESAQFDGYTF. CDR3 DNA: TGCGCCAGCAGTGAGTCAGCGCAGTTCGATGGCTACACCTTC.

At least ten counts were recorded for this clonotype. V and J are TRBV29-1 and TRBJ2-7; 10 nucleotides line up with TRBD1. Trimming took 7 bases from V and 3 from J; bases not matched to a gene: 3. This CDR3 region has 12 residues. Germline V gene sequence: CDR1 SQVTM, CDR2 ANQGSEA. The DNA for the CDR3 is TGCAGCGCCTGGACAGGGGGCTACGAGCAGTACTTC. This codes for CSAWTGGYEQYF.

This clonotype was counted many times. Written as DNA, the CDR3 is TGTGCCAGTAACCAGGCAGCAAACTATGGCTACACCTTC. Amino acid sequence: CASNQAANYGYTF. This chain links TRBV19 with TRBJ1-2; D ambiguous. Looked up from germline, CDR1 is LNHDA and CDR2 is SQIVND (reference sequence). V shed 7 bases and J shed 2 bases, with 11 bases lying between them. The CDR3 has 13 amino acids. Full variable domain (rest looked up from reference TRBV19 and TRBJ1-2): DGGITQSPKYLFRKEGQNVTLSCEQNLNHDAMYWYRQDPGQGLRLIYYSQIVNDFQKGDIAEGYSVSREKKESFPLTVTSAQKNPTAFYLCASNQAANYGYTFGSGTRLTVV.

This rearrangement joins TRBV29-1 to TRBJ2-5; 11 bases are a match to TRBD2. CDR3 size: 15 residues. CDR1 is SQVTM and CDR2 is ANQGSEA in the germline V gene. V shed 8 bases, J shed 3 bases, and the junction held 11 bases outside the gene matches. CDR3 nucleotides: TGCAGCAGCGAGCGGTTAGCGGGGGGGAAAGAGACCCAGTACTTC. This gives the protein CSSERLAGGKETQYF.

This sequence joins TRBV7-9 and TRBJ1-2; 10 bases line up with TRBD1. The J segment lost 4 bases and the V segment lost 6 bases, leaving 8 bases of the junction unmatched. This CDR3 region has 15 residues. Germline assignment: CDR1 SEHNR and CDR2 FQNEAQ (reference sequence). The CDR3 sequence: CASSPGQGTGYGYTF. DNA of the CDR3: TGTGCCAGCAGTCCGGGACAGGGGACCGGCTATGGCTACACCTTC.

About this clonotype itself: This may arise from a read error, as a much more abundant clone is one base away. This chain joins TRBV20-1 and TRBJ1-2; D not certain. The germline V gene encodes CDR1 DFQATT and CDR2 SNEGSKA (reference sequence). The CDR3 covers 12 residues. The CDR3 DNA reads TGCGGTGCTAGAGATCCGGAAAGTGGCTACACCTTC. Residues: CGARDPESGYTF.

This clonotype was counted at least ten times. The CDR3 is CASSDFGGGTQETQYF. The CDR3 DNA follows: TGTGCCAGCAGTGATTTTGGCGGGGGGACCCAAGAGACCCAGTACTTC. The J gene is TRBJ2-5, the V gene TRBV2; 8 positions match TRBD2. With 3 bases clipped from V and 1 base from J, the junction kept 7 bases outside the gene matches. Germline V gives CDR1 SNHLY, CDR2 FYNNEI. CDR3 length: 16 amino acids.

This clonotype has a count of ten or more. The chain employs TRBV7-2 and TRBJ2-7; 8 bases match TRBD1. Germline V lookup: CDR1 SGHTA, CDR2 FQGNSA. Trimming at V came to 5 bases and at J to 1 base, leaving 7 bases not matched to a gene. The CDR3 is 15 residues long. As DNA, the CDR3 is TGTGCCAGCAGCCTCCAGGGGGCTGGGTCCTACGAGCAGTACTTC. It specifies CASSLQGAGSYEQYF.